This T cell receptor beta chain was observed in a study of control samples from healthy donors and cancer patients. Sequenced by immunoSEQ multiplex PCR; TCRdb stores in-frame clones only, minus some. The repertoire includes approximately 230,000 clones, approximately 80% of them detected once, and roughly 14% sits in the top ten. The TCR was taken from a woman aged 55-69 years with lung cancer. What was sequenced was PBMCs.

In DNA, the CDR3 is TGTGCCAGCAGCACAACCCAGGGGAGGGAGACCCAGTACTTC. Translating it yields CASSTTQGRETQYF. This chain uses TRBV3-1 (or the pseudogene TRBV3-2) with TRBJ2-5; TRBD1 or TRBD2 may be the D gene (6 bases each). V lost 5 bases, J lost 5 bases, and 15 bases lay in between. The CDR3 is 14 residues long. Germline lookup yields CDR1 LGHDT and CDR2 YNNKEL (reference sequence).